The T cell receptor beta chain under discussion was sequenced for a study of monozygotic twins with inflammatory bowel disease. CDR3 length: 15 amino acids. CDR1 is SGHDN and CDR2 is FVKESK in the germline V gene. TCRdb re-called the 5' RACE reads and catalogs CDR3 proteins one per entry, DNA excluded. The sample has 350,000 to 400,000 distinct CDR3 sequences. Turning to this clonotype: Its specificity is not known.

General study findings and limits: Among IBD patients, fewer clonotypes were shared with others than among healthy twins, especially with disease activity.

This clonotype was obtained from a human donor with ulcerative colitis or Crohn's disease, or a healthy co-twin of an affected twin (not recorded which). V gene TRBV14 combines with J gene TRBJ2-5; TCRdb's assignment of TRBD1 cannot be checked, as there is no DNA. The sequencing sample was made of blood. This CDR3 reads CASSLGTMYQETQYF.